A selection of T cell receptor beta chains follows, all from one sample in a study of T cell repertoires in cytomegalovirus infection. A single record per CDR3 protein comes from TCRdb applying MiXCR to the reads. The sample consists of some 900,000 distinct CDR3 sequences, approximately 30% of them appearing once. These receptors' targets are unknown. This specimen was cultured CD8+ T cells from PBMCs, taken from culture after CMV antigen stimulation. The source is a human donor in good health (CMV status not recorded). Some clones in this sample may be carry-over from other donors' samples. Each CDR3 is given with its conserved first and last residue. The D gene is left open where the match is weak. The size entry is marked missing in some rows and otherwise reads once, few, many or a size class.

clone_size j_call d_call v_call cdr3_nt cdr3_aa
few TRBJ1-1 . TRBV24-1 TGTGCCACCAGTGATCGAAAACGGAACACTGAAGCTTTCTTT CATSDRKRNTEAFF
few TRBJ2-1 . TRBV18 TGTGCCAGCTCACCACCGGTACAGATCTACAATGAGCAGTTCTTC CASSPPVQIYNEQFF
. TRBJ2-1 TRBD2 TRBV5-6 TGTGCCAGCAGCTGGATGGCGGGGGGCCACTACAATGAGCAGTTCTTC CASSWMAGGHYNEQFF
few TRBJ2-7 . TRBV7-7 TGTGCTAGCAGCCATTTGGAAGGGGCCTACGAGCAGTACTTC CASSHLEGAYEQYF
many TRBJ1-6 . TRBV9 TGTGCCAGCAGCGTAGATGGGGCGGATAATTCACCCCTCCACTTT CASSVDGADNSPLHF
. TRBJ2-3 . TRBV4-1 TGCGCCAGCAGCCTAAGACCCGACAGCGCAGATACGCAGTATTTT CASSLRPDSADTQYF
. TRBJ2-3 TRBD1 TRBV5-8 TGTGCCAGCAGCTCCCCCGGGACAGGGGACGGGAATACGCAGTATTTT CASSSPGTGDGNTQYF
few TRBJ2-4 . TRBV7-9 TGTGCCAGCAGCTCCCCAGGGAGCTTGGCCAAAAACATTCAGTACTTC CASSSPGSLAKNIQYF
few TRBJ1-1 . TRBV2 TGTGCCAGCAGTGAATCCGGAACAGCGAACACTGAAGCTTTCTTT CASSESGTANTEAFF
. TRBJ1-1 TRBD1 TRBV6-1 TGTGCCAGCACTCGTTCAGGGACAGGGAACACTGAAGCTTTCTTT CASTRSGTGNTEAFF
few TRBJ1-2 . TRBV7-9 TGTGCCATCATAGACTCAACAGGGACGGATGGCTACACCTTC CAIIDSTGTDGYTF
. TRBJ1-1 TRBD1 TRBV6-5 TGTGCCAGCATCGAGACAGGGCTGAACGCTGAAGCTTTCTTT CASIETGLNAEAFF
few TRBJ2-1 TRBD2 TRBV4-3 TGCGCCAGCAGCTTTCGTCCCCCTGGACTAGCGGGGGGCGTGACCCCCAATGAGCAGTTCTTC CASSFRPPGLAGGVTPNEQFF
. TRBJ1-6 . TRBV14 TGTGCCAGCAGCCCAGGGCGCTTATCACCCCTCCACTTT CASSPGRLSPLHF
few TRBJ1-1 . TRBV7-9 TGTGCCAGCAGCTTCCGGGGAGGGGAGAGCACTGAAGCTTTCTTT CASSFRGGESTEAFF
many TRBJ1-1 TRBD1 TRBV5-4 TGTGCCAGCAGCTTGGCCGGGACAGGGGATACTGAAGCTTTCTTT CASSLAGTGDTEAFF
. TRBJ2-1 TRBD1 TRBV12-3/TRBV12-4 TGTGCCAGCACCGGATCCGGGACAGCGACCTACAATGAGCAGTTCTTC CASTGSGTATYNEQFF
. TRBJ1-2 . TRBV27 TGTGCCAGCACCCCGACTGCGGGGTTACTCTATGGCTACACCTTC CASTPTAGLLYGYTF
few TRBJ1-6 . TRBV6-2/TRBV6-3 TGTGCCAGCAGAGCACGACTACGGGACTCGAGCTCCTATAATTCACCCCTCCACTTT CASRARLRDSSSYNSPLHF
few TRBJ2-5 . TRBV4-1 TGCGCCAGCAGCCAAGATTACCAGGGGGAGACCCAGTACTTC CASSQDYQGETQYF
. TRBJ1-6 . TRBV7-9 TGTGCCAGCAGCTTCCGGGCTCTTAATTCACCCCTCCACTTT CASSFRALNSPLHF
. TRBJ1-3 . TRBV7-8 TGTGCCAGCAGAGCCCCGGGGTTATTGGGAAACACCATATATTTT CASRAPGLLGNTIYF
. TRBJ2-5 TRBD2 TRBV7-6 TGTGCCAGCAGCCACGGGGTAGCGGGGGGGCAGGAGACCCAGTACTTC CASSHGVAGGQETQYF
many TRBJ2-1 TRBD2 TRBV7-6 TGTGCCAGCAGCACAGCGGGGGACAATGAGCAGTTCTTC CASSTAGDNEQFF
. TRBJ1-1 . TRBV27 TGTGCCAGCAAGGAGGACGGCATGAACACTGAAGCTTTCTTT CASKEDGMNTEAFF
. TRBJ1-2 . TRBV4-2 TGTGCCAGCAGCCAACCATCCAGGGGCAATGGCTACACCTTC CASSQPSRGNGYTF
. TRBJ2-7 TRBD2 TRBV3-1 TGTGCCAGCAGCCAAGATACCGGACTAGCGTACTACGAGCAGTACTTC CASSQDTGLAYYEQYF
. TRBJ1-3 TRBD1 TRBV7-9 TGTGCCAGCAGCTCCCCGGACAGGACCCCTGGAAACACCATATATTTT CASSSPDRTPGNTIYF
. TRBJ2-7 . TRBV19 TGTGCCAGTAGTGCTTCCCCGGGTGCCCCAGGGGAGCAGTACTTC CASSASPGAPGEQYF
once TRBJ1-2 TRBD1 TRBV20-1 TGCAGTGCTCCCAAATGGGGGACAGATGAATACGCAGCTAACTATGGCTACACCTTC CSAPKWGTDEYAANYGYTF
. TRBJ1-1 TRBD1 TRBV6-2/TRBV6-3 TGTGCCAGCAGTTACTTGGGACAGGGTAACACTGAAGCTTTCTTT CASSYLGQGNTEAFF
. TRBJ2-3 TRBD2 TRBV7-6 TGTGCCAGCAGCCTACGGGGGGGCCAGGGAGATACGCAGTATTTT CASSLRGGQGDTQYF
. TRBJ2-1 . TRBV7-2 TGTGTCAGCAGCTTAGCGGTTTGCGGGACAGCTTACAATGAGCAGTTCTTC CVSSLAVCGTAYNEQFF
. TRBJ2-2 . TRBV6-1 TGTGCCAGCATGGGTAGGGGAAATCGGATGTTTACGAACACCGGGGAGCTGTTTTTT CASMGRGNRMFTNTGELFF
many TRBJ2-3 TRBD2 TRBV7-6 TGTGCCAGCAGCTTAAGGCTAGCGGGGGGCACAGATACGCAGTATTTT CASSLRLAGGTDTQYF
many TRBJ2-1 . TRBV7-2 TGTGCCAGCGTATCCTACAATGAGCAGTTCTTC CASVSYNEQFF
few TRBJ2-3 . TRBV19 TGTGCCAGTAGTGTTGATGGGACACGGAGCACAGATACGCAGTATTTT CASSVDGTRSTDTQYF
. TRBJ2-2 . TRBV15 TGTGCCACCAGCAGAGATCGGAGGACAGCCTACCAACCCAGGGAGCTGTTTTTT CATSRDRRTAYQPRELFF
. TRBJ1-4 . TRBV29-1 TGCAGCGTTGTTTGGAGACGGGGTGAAAAACTGTTTTTT CSVVWRRGEKLFF
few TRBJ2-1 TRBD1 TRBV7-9 TGTGCCAGCAGCTTAGCCCCGGGACAGAACTACAATGAGCAGTTCTTC CASSLAPGQNYNEQFF
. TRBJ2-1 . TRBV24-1 TGTGCCACCAGTGAGAACGACTCATCGCGGTTCTTC CATSENDSSRFF
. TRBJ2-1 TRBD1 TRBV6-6 TGTGCCAGTCACAGGGGCGATTACAATGAGCAGTTCTTC CASHRGDYNEQFF
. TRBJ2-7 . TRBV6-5 TGTGCCAGCAATTCCGGACATCCCTACGAGCAGTACTTC CASNSGHPYEQYF
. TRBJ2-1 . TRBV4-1 TGCGCCAGCAGCCACAAGTGGACAGCGAATCTAATGAATGAGCAGTTCTTC CASSHKWTANLMNEQFF
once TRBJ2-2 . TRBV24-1 TGTGCCACCAGTCACGGGAACACCGGGGAGCTGTTTTTT CATSHGNTGELFF
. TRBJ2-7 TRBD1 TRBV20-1 TGCAGTGCTGGGGACAGATACTCCTACGAGCAGTACTTC CSAGDRYSYEQYF
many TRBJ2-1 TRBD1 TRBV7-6 TGTGCCAGCAGCCCTTTGGACAGGGGAGGGAATGAGCAGTTCTTC CASSPLDRGGNEQFF
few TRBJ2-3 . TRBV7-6 TGTGCCAGCAGCTTCGAGGGGTTCACAGATACGCAGTATTTT CASSFEGFTDTQYF
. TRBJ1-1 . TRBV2 TGTGCCAGCAGTGAAACCGACAAGGCTAACACTGAAGCTTTCTTT CASSETDKANTEAFF
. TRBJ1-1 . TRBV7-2 TGTGCCAGCACCCCTACAGGGCCCTGGGCTGAAGCTTTCTTT CASTPTGPWAEAFF
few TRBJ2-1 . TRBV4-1 TGCGCCAGCAGCCAAGACCGCTCCTACAATGAGCAGTTCTTC CASSQDRSYNEQFF
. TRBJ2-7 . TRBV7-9 TGTGCCAGCAGCTTAGAGCGGGGCAGGGGCTACGAGCAGTACTTC CASSLERGRGYEQYF
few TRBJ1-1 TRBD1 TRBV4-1 TGCGCCAGCAGCCCCCGACAGGGGGGCGTTGAAGCTTTCTTT CASSPRQGGVEAFF
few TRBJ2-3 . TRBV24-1 TGTGCCACCTCGACGGGCGGCACAGATACGCAGTATTTT CATSTGGTDTQYF
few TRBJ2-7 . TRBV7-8 TGTGCCAGCAGCTCGAAAAGTGGTATCCTCTACGAGCAGTACTTC CASSSKSGILYEQYF
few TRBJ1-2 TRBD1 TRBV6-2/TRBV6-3 TGTGCCAGCAGGAGCTGGGACAGGGGTTTTGGCTACACCTTC CASRSWDRGFGYTF
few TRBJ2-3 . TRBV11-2 TGTGCCAGCAGCTGGGACACCCTCACAGATACGCAGTATTTT CASSWDTLTDTQYF
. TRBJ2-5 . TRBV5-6 TGTGCCAGCACCCGGGGGTACCAAGAGACCCAGTACTTC CASTRGYQETQYF
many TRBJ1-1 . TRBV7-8 TGTGCCAGCAGCACTTCCCGGGCGCTATTGACTGAAGCTTTCTTT CASSTSRALLTEAFF